Listed here is a single TCR beta chain. Its cognate antigen has yet to be identified. Base qualities are missing; no much larger clone stands one base away. The sample belongs to a study of OX40 agonist ivuxolimab in advanced cancers. Study-level background: Ivuxolimab was an agonistic, fully human IgG2 monoclonal antibody directed against OX40 (CD134), a costimulatory receptor. Intravenous ivuxolimab was administered to patients every 2 weeks at six dose levels: 0.01, 0.1, 0.3, 1.5, 3 and 10 mg/kg. Among the approximately 50 dose-escalation patients, some 20 had hepatocellular carcinoma, 15 or so melanoma, 9 renal cell carcinoma and 9 head and neck cancer. The dose-escalation cohort was roughly 80% male with a mean age of approximately 60 years, ranging from roughly 20 to 80. Prior anti-PD-1, anti-PD-L1 or anti-CTLA-4 therapy was permitted, and checkpoint inhibitors had been received by less than 45% of dose-escalation patients. Partial responses occurred in three dose-escalation patients: two with cutaneous melanoma and one with hepatocellular carcinoma. The purpose of peripheral TCRbeta sequencing was to test whether ivuxolimab changed TCR sequence diversity and led to clonal T-cell expansion. The paper covers the monotherapy dose-escalation part of the phase I ivuxolimab trial, which included N of about 51 patients. Points the paper makes about the study in general: At doses of 0.1 to 3.0 mg/kg, clonal expansion of both CD4+ and CD8+ T cells in blood was seen between baseline and week 6. Low levels of normalized T-cell clonal expansion were also seen in some patients who did not respond. After ivuxolimab, CD8+ T cells had more expanded clones than CD4+ T cells on average. Partial responders in the 0.1-3.0 mg/kg groups had among the lowest normalized peripheral clonal expansion, especially among CD8+ T cells. Antigen specificity was not determined for the clonally expanded peripheral T cells.

V has 7 bases trimmed and J has 3 bases trimmed; junction bases matching no gene number 6. The germline V gene sets CDR1 to ENHRY and CDR2 to SYGVKD. The CDR3 starts with the cysteine, ends with the phenylalanine, and has 14 residues. Only the CDR3 part of the read is kept: 42 bases, read in frame from the first base. Genomic DNA was isolated from the sorted cells so that the TCRbeta CDR3 region could be sequenced. TCRbeta CDR3 regions were sequenced using the immunoSEQ Assay. TCRdb took this table from immuneACCESS and kept in-frame rearrangements with V and J called. Such tables lack part of the clones; where checked against another copy, unresolved V genes explain under half of the gap, and the rest is unexplained. In all, the sample holds 85,000 to 100,000 clones, and 75% to 90% of those were seen once. The top ten clones comprise roughly 0.22% of the sample. The trial excluded patients who had a history of autoimmune disease or who were on systemic immunosuppression. Peripheral blood for TCR sequencing was collected from all dose cohorts at baseline, on cycle 4 day 1, and on cycle 7 day 1. The samples were drawn from a first-in-human, open-label, multicenter phase I dose-escalation trial of ivuxolimab. Adults with locally advanced or metastatic melanoma, renal cell, hepatocellular, or head and neck squamous cell carcinoma were enrolled in the trial. Before TCR sequencing, CD4+ and CD8+ T cells were separately sorted from peripheral blood.

Recombination linked TRBV10-3 to TRBJ2-5, with 9 junctional bases fitting TRBD2. The sequences come from CD4+ or CD8+ T cells sorted from blood, collected in a trial of the OX40 agonist ivuxolimab. The receptor was isolated from an adult with an advanced solid tumor such as melanoma, head and neck, liver or kidney cancer. Here is the DNA: TGTGCCATCAAATCGACTAGCGGTAAAGAGACCCAGTACTTC. It specifies CAIKSTSGKETQYF.